This TCR beta chain was identified in a study of shared clonotypes between healthy human individuals. Across the study: Sampling drew on donors who were a couple of women and a few men aged 18 to 49. CD4 naive and memory got three plates each, CD8 naive two, CD8 memory one.

V lost 4 bases to trimming and J lost 7 bases, with 7 bases between them. From germline, CDR1 is SNHLY and CDR2 FYNNEI. This CDR3 region has 11 residues. A word on this clone: Its specificity is not known.

Study observations and caveats: Investigators collected only blood, and repertoires in tissues likely differ.

Several immunoSEQ plates received, in even portions, the genomic DNA of each subset. Profiling relied on immunoSEQ multiplex PCR, and the TCRdb table lists in-frame clones only, not all of them. The data contain more than 500,000 clones, about 96% of them singletons. The specimen sequenced was naive CD4+ T cells sorted from blood. Indicated subset: CD45RA+ positively selected. This chain uses TRBV2 with TRBJ1-1; D is undetermined. The source of this sequence is a woman aged 30 to 39 in good health. The CDR3 loop is CASSGRSEAFF. CDR3 coding DNA: TGTGCCAGCAGTGGCAGGAGTGAAGCTTTCTTT.